Included here is one T cell receptor (beta chain) sequence, with context. Its antigen is still unknown. The sample comes from a study of T cells expressing NK-cell markers. In the study overall: Eight donors were sequenced, of whom seven were HCMV-seropositive, while the remaining one was HCMV-seronegative. Study-level results: Unclear, still, was the HCMV specificity of the expanded NKG2C+ T cell clones. Dominant NKG2C+ clonotypes were found to form about 1.0-7.5% of CD8+ T cells in several donors. Also leading the CD3+CD56-NKG2C+ fraction in a few donors were these clonotypes.

TCRdb re-called the 5' RACE reads; every CDR3 protein appears as one record, without DNA. With roughly 380,000 distinct CDR3 sequences in the sample, the ten largest clones hold around 5.2%. CDR1 and CDR2 (germline): MNHNS, SASEGT. This CDR3 comprises 15 residues. Sequenced: blood T cells: a sorted CD56 or NKG2C T cell subset, CD4+ or CD8+ T cells, or bulk PBMC T cells (not recorded which). The genes are TRBV6-1 and TRBJ2-7; TCRdb picks TRBD1, but there is no DNA to check that call. The clonotype originates from a man aged 18-69 years in good health. The CDR3: CASNTGTGVFYEQYF.